The clone carrying this T cell receptor beta chain was picked up a small number of times. From the RT-PCR reads, TCRdb called clonotypes with MiXCR, one entry per CDR3 protein. The table lists hundreds of thousands of distinct CDR3 sequences, 14% of them singletons. Germline assignment: CDR1 SGHTA and CDR2 FQGNSA. The length of the CDR3 is 14 residues. Trimming left V 2 bases short and J 5 bases short, with 10 bases between. The sequencing input was memory CD4+ T cells from blood. The clonotype originates from a female donor in good health, serving as a healthy control. The chain is built from TRBV7-2 and TRBJ2-1, with no clear D. The CDR3 loop is CASSLSRKNNEQFF. CDR3 bases: TGTGCCAGCAGCTTAAGCAGAAAAAACAATGAGCAGTTCTTC.